A selection of T cell receptor beta chains follows, all from one sample in a study of cytomegalovirus exposure and HLA in healthy donors. TCRdb's table, derived via immunoSEQ multiplex PCR, lists solely in-frame clones and lacks some. The repertoire consists of 150,000 to 200,000 clones, with around 79% occurring once and the leading ten covering approximately 1.4%. Material for sequencing was PBMCs. These receptors all come from a woman aged 45-65 years in good health and CMV-seronegative. Both conserved end residues are part of each CDR3. Each record gives: clone size, D gene, J gene, V gene, CDR3 DNA, CDR3 protein. D genes are given only for firm matches. For some rows the clone size is stated as once, few or many, or as a class when expanded; others skip it.

clone size: .
D gene: TRBD1
J gene: TRBJ2-1
V gene: TRBV6-5
CDR3 DNA: TGTGCCAGCAGGCGCGAACAGGGGGCAAGTTTCTTC
CDR3 protein: CASRREQGASFF

clone size: once
D gene: .
J gene: TRBJ1-3
V gene: TRBV7-9
CDR3 DNA: TGTGCCAGCAGCTTTGGCCAGTTCGGAAACACCATATATTTT
CDR3 protein: CASSFGQFGNTIYF

clone size: once
D gene: .
J gene: TRBJ1-2
V gene: TRBV7-9
CDR3 DNA: TGTTCCAGCAGCTTAATTGAGGGCACCGGTGGCTACACCTTC
CDR3 protein: CSSSLIEGTGGYTF

clone size: .
D gene: .
J gene: TRBJ1-2
V gene: TRBV29-1
CDR3 DNA: TGCAGCGGTGGAGATCTTTCGAACTATGGCTACACCTTC
CDR3 protein: CSGGDLSNYGYTF

clone size: .
D gene: .
J gene: TRBJ1-2
V gene: TRBV7-9
CDR3 DNA: TGTGCCAGCAGCTTAGAGGAGGGGCTGCGTGGCTACACCTTC
CDR3 protein: CASSLEEGLRGYTF

clone size: .
D gene: .
J gene: TRBJ2-1
V gene: TRBV28
CDR3 DNA: TGTGCCTGCTTGGACAGCTCCTTTTACAATGAGCAGTTCTTC
CDR3 protein: CACLDSSFYNEQFF

clone size: .
D gene: .
J gene: TRBJ2-1
V gene: TRBV5-6
CDR3 DNA: TGTGCCAGCAGCCACATAGCCCCGAGGCAGTTCTTC
CDR3 protein: CASSHIAPRQFF

clone size: .
D gene: .
J gene: TRBJ1-4
V gene: TRBV5-4
CDR3 DNA: TGTGCCAGCAGCTTGTGGGGAGGCATTGGGAAACTGTTTTTT
CDR3 protein: CASSLWGGIGKLFF

clone size: .
D gene: .
J gene: TRBJ1-2
V gene: TRBV9
CDR3 DNA: TGTGCCAGCAGTCAGGGAGGGGCCTATGGCTACACCTTC
CDR3 protein: CASSQGGAYGYTF

clone size: .
D gene: .
J gene: TRBJ1-4
V gene: TRBV7-9
CDR3 DNA: TGTGCCAGCAACACAGGGTTGACTAATGAAAAACTGTTTTTT
CDR3 protein: CASNTGLTNEKLFF

clone size: .
D gene: .
J gene: TRBJ1-1
V gene: TRBV6-4
CDR3 DNA: TGTGCCAGCAACAGACGGATTGACACTGAAGCTTTCTTT
CDR3 protein: CASNRRIDTEAFF

clone size: .
D gene: TRBD1
J gene: TRBJ2-1
V gene: TRBV2
CDR3 DNA: TGTGCCAGCAGCCCGTTGACAGGGGGAACGGGGAATGAGCAGTTCTTC
CDR3 protein: CASSPLTGGTGNEQFF

clone size: .
D gene: .
J gene: TRBJ1-5
V gene: TRBV6-1
CDR3 DNA: TGTGCCAGCAGTGTTCTGGGCGATCAGCCCCAGCATTTT
CDR3 protein: CASSVLGDQPQHF

clone size: .
D gene: .
J gene: TRBJ1-3
V gene: TRBV18
CDR3 DNA: TGTGCCAGCTCACCGGTTCAGGGAAAGACTGGAAACACCATATATTTT
CDR3 protein: CASSPVQGKTGNTIYF

clone size: .
D gene: .
J gene: TRBJ2-1
V gene: TRBV7-9
CDR3 DNA: TGTGCCAGCAGCTTTGGGGGGTCGGATGAGCAGTTCTTC
CDR3 protein: CASSFGGSDEQFF

clone size: .
D gene: .
J gene: TRBJ2-7
V gene: TRBV10-3
CDR3 DNA: TGTGCCATCAGTGACGGCAGGGACTCCTACGAGCAGTACTTC
CDR3 protein: CAISDGRDSYEQYF

clone size: few
D gene: TRBD1
J gene: TRBJ1-6
V gene: TRBV5-1
CDR3 DNA: TGCGCCAGCAGCTTGGAACAGGGGGCGCCGAGAATGAATTCACCCCTCCACTTT
CDR3 protein: CASSLEQGAPRMNSPLHF

clone size: .
D gene: .
J gene: TRBJ1-1
V gene: TRBV6-5
CDR3 DNA: TGTGCCAGCAATCGGTACGGGAAGAACACTGAAGCTTTCTTT
CDR3 protein: CASNRYGKNTEAFF

clone size: few
D gene: TRBD1
J gene: TRBJ1-5
V gene: TRBV10-3
CDR3 DNA: TGTGCCATCAGTGAGTCTGGGACAGGATCTCAGCCCCAGCATTTT
CDR3 protein: CAISESGTGSQPQHF

clone size: .
D gene: .
J gene: TRBJ2-5
V gene: TRBV5-8
CDR3 DNA: TGTGCCAGCAGCTTGTGGAAGCGGGCCACCACCCAAGAGACCCAGTACTTC
CDR3 protein: CASSLWKRATTQETQYF

clone size: .
D gene: TRBD1
J gene: TRBJ2-1
V gene: TRBV5-1
CDR3 DNA: TGCGCCAGCAGCTTGGTGGTACAGGGGAACAATGAGCAGTTCTTC
CDR3 protein: CASSLVVQGNNEQFF

clone size: .
D gene: .
J gene: TRBJ1-1
V gene: TRBV5-4
CDR3 DNA: TGTGCCAGCAGCTTAGTGGCAGGCCATGAAGCTTTCTTT
CDR3 protein: CASSLVAGHEAFF

clone size: .
D gene: TRBD2
J gene: TRBJ2-7
V gene: TRBV7-3
CDR3 DNA: TGTGCCAGCAGCTTATCGGGGGGAACTTTCAACGAGCAGTACTTC
CDR3 protein: CASSLSGGTFNEQYF

clone size: .
D gene: TRBD1
J gene: TRBJ2-3
V gene: TRBV6-4
CDR3 DNA: TGTGCCAGCAGCCAGACAGGGGGGACAGATACGCAGTATTTT
CDR3 protein: CASSQTGGTDTQYF

clone size: .
D gene: TRBD1
J gene: TRBJ2-1
V gene: TRBV19
CDR3 DNA: TGTGCCAGCCAGGACAGGGTGAGTGCGTTCTTC
CDR3 protein: CASQDRVSAFF

clone size: few
D gene: .
J gene: TRBJ1-4
V gene: TRBV14
CDR3 DNA: TGTGCCAGCAGCCCGACGAGAGGGAGCCCTAATGAAAAACTGTTTTTT
CDR3 protein: CASSPTRGSPNEKLFF

clone size: .
D gene: TRBD1
J gene: TRBJ1-1
V gene: TRBV19
CDR3 DNA: TGTGCCAGTAGTATTACAGGGGTGAACACTGAAGCTTTCTTT
CDR3 protein: CASSITGVNTEAFF

clone size: .
D gene: .
J gene: TRBJ1-4
V gene: TRBV28
CDR3 DNA: TGTGCCAGCAGTGGCAGTGGGGGCTTTGAAGGAAAACTGTTTTTT
CDR3 protein: CASSGSGGFEGKLFF

clone size: .
D gene: TRBD1
J gene: TRBJ2-7
V gene: TRBV7-2
CDR3 DNA: TGTGCCAGCAGCTTATTGGACAGGGGGCTCTCCTACGAGCAGTACTTC
CDR3 protein: CASSLLDRGLSYEQYF

clone size: .
D gene: .
J gene: TRBJ1-1
V gene: TRBV18
CDR3 DNA: TGTGCCAGCTCACCCAGGGGAGGGGAGAACACTGAAGCTTTCTTT
CDR3 protein: CASSPRGGENTEAFF

clone size: many
D gene: TRBD2
J gene: TRBJ2-2
V gene: TRBV2
CDR3 DNA: TGTGCCAGCAGGAGACTAGCGGGGGGGTCCGGGGAGCTGTTTTTT
CDR3 protein: CASRRLAGGSGELFF

clone size: .
D gene: TRBD2
J gene: TRBJ2-1
V gene: TRBV11-2
CDR3 DNA: TGTGCCAGCAGCTTAAGACTAGCGGGGGATAAAGAGCAGTTCTTC
CDR3 protein: CASSLRLAGDKEQFF

clone size: .
D gene: .
J gene: TRBJ2-7
V gene: TRBV5-4
CDR3 DNA: TGTGCCAGCAGTGACACTTCCTACGAGCAGTACTTC
CDR3 protein: CASSDTSYEQYF

clone size: .
D gene: .
J gene: TRBJ2-3
V gene: TRBV7-6
CDR3 DNA: TGTGCCAGCAGCTTGACAACCGAGGCTAGCGTAGCAGGAGATACGCAGTATTTT
CDR3 protein: CASSLTTEASVAGDTQYF

clone size: .
D gene: .
J gene: TRBJ2-7
V gene: TRBV7-2
CDR3 DNA: TGTGCCAGCAGCTTAGCTCCCGCGCGCGGGGTTTTACGCTACGAGCAGTACTTC
CDR3 protein: CASSLAPARGVLRYEQYF

clone size: .
D gene: .
J gene: TRBJ2-7
V gene: TRBV5-1
CDR3 DNA: TGCGCCAGCAGCTTGGATACAGGGAGTAGAAGCGAGCAGTACTTC
CDR3 protein: CASSLDTGSRSEQYF

clone size: .
D gene: TRBD1
J gene: TRBJ2-7
V gene: TRBV5-1
CDR3 DNA: TGCGCCAGCAGTCGGGGGCGGACAGGGATCTCCTACGAGCAGTACTTC
CDR3 protein: CASSRGRTGISYEQYF

clone size: .
D gene: .
J gene: TRBJ1-1
V gene: TRBV9
CDR3 DNA: TGTGCCAGCAGCGAAAAGGGACACGGGAACACTGAAGCTTTCTTT
CDR3 protein: CASSEKGHGNTEAFF

clone size: once
D gene: .
J gene: TRBJ1-2
V gene: TRBV27
CDR3 DNA: TGTGCCAGCAGCCCTCGGGGAGACTATTATGGCTACACCTTC
CDR3 protein: CASSPRGDYYGYTF

clone size: .
D gene: .
J gene: TRBJ2-2
V gene: TRBV28
CDR3 DNA: TGTGCCAGCAGTAAGTCCCCCCAGGTCACCGGGGAGCTGTTTTTT
CDR3 protein: CASSKSPQVTGELFF

clone size: .
D gene: .
J gene: TRBJ1-2
V gene: TRBV4-2
CDR3 DNA: TGTGCCAGCAGCCGGGAGGGGCGGGGGTCTAACTATGGCTACACCTTC
CDR3 protein: CASSREGRGSNYGYTF

clone size: .
D gene: .
J gene: TRBJ2-6
V gene: TRBV5-6
CDR3 DNA: TGTGCCAGCAGCAGAACAGGGAGAGCTGGGGCCAACGTCCTGACTTTC
CDR3 protein: CASSRTGRAGANVLTF